Below, 21 T cell receptor beta chains from the same sample are listed, as sequenced in a study of T-cell memory formation after mild COVID-19. TCRdb processed the 5' RACE reads anew with MiXCR; each CDR3 protein has one entry. The table records around 450,000 distinct CDR3 sequences, 20% of them present only once. Sequencing was performed on PBMCs or a T cell subset sorted from them (not recorded which). The receptors derive from an adult woman who had mild COVID-19 (a few samples of this study predate the infection). Cell type and time point are not known.

The V call is TRBV10-3, the J call TRBJ1-2; 8 bases are shared with TRBD1. V was pared by 2 bases and J by 7 bases, with 6 bases of the junction left unmatched. Germline CDR1 and CDR2: ENHRY and SYGVKD. The CDR3 has 14 amino acids. CDR3 in DNA: TGTGCCATCAGTGAGAGGACAGGGAAAGGTGGCTACACCTTC. It encodes CAISERTGKGGYTF.

In its sample, this clonotype was seen a few times. The CDR3 bases are TGCGCCAGCAGCTTTTCGGGACAGGACCACGAGCAGTACTTC. This codes for CASSFSGQDHEQYF. The rearrangement links TRBV5-1 to TRBJ2-7; 8 bases agree with TRBD1. The CDR3 consists of 14 residues. Per the germline V gene, CDR1 is SGHRS and CDR2 is YFSETQ. With 2 bases clipped from V and 5 bases from J, the junction kept 6 bases outside the gene matches.

The chain uses TRBV7-2 and TRBJ1-2; D is undetermined. Germline assignment: CDR1 SGHTA and CDR2 FQGNSA. This CDR3 has 13 amino acids. Trimming took 5 bases from V and 6 from J, leaving 13 bases between them. This CDR3 is CASSPREVDGYTF. CDR3 nucleotides: TGTGCCAGCAGCCCCCGTGAGGTGGATGGCTACACCTTC.

This sequence joins TRBV3-1 and TRBJ2-2; the D gene could be TRBD1 or TRBD2 (5 bases each). The CDR3 has 19 amino acids. Germline CDR1 is LGHDT and CDR2 is YNNKEL (reference sequence). Trimming removed 0 bases at V and 6 bases at J, with 23 bases between. CDR3 region: CASSQDWVYGAGIPGELFF. Written as DNA, the CDR3 is TGTGCCAGCAGCCAAGATTGGGTTTACGGGGCCGGAATCCCCGGGGAGCTGTTTTTT.

The chain carries TRBV5-5 and TRBJ1-3; TRBD1 matches 8 bases. The CDR3 runs to 14 residues. Germline V CDR1 and CDR2: SGHKS, YYEKEE (reference sequence). After removal of 4 bases from V and 10 bases from J, the junction contained 10 bases not matched to a gene. The DNA for the CDR3 is TGTGCCAGCAGCCAAGGACAGGGACCTATGACCATATATTTT. Amino acid sequence: CASSQGQGPMTIYF.

In its sample, this clonotype was seen a few times. The V call is TRBV20-1, the J call TRBJ2-7; D ambiguous. The CDR3 is made up of 11 amino acids. CDR1 is DFQATT and CDR2 is SNEGSKA in the germline V gene (reference sequence). The ends were cut back, 7 bases at V and 3 bases at J, with 10 bases in the middle. For the CDR3, the DNA is TGCAGTGTATCAGGAAACTACGAGCAGTACTTC. It translates to CSVSGNYEQYF.

The chain couples TRBV20-1 to TRBJ2-1; TRBD2 matches at 9 bases. This CDR3 has 16 amino acids. J was trimmed by 2 bases and V by 0 bases; bases with no gene match: 5. Germline lookup yields CDR1 DFQATT and CDR2 SNEGSKA (reference sequence). The CDR3 reads CSARDPLAGTYNEQFF. For the CDR3, the DNA is TGCAGTGCTAGAGATCCCCTAGCGGGAACCTACAATGAGCAGTTCTTC.

This clonotype occurred a few times. V usage is TRBV10-3 and J usage is TRBJ2-1, with 11 bases identical to TRBD2. The CDR3 runs to 15 residues. Trimming cost V 8 bases and J 4 bases; bases outside gene matches: 7. Per germline, CDR1 ENHRY and CDR2 SYGVKD. The CDR3 DNA reads as TGTGCCATCGGTCGACTAGCGGGGCTGTACAATGAGCAGTTCTTC. Its translation: CAIGRLAGLYNEQFF.

This clonotype was recorded a few times. V usage is TRBV12-3 or TRBV12-4 and J usage is TRBJ1-2, with TRBD1 matching over 9 bases. CDR3 length: 17 residues. V lost 4 bases and J lost 4; bases outside the gene matches: 13. CDR3 nucleotides: TGTGCCAGCAGTTGGGGGACAGGGTCATCGGGGGCCTATGGCTACACCTTC. It translates to CASSWGTGSSGAYGYTF.

The chain is built from TRBV27 and TRBJ1-1, with TRBD1 identical over 7 bases. This CDR3 has 14 residues. Trimming took 9 bases from V and 4 from J; bases not matched to a gene: 11. From germline, CDR1 is MNHEY and CDR2 SMNVEV (reference sequence). The CDR3 reads CASLLGAGGTEAFF. The CDR3 region has the DNA TGTGCCAGTCTCCTAGGGGCAGGGGGCACTGAAGCTTTCTTT.

This clonotype occurred a few times. The rearrangement uses TRBV9 and TRBJ2-7; possibly TRBD1 for D (5 bases). Trimming took 0 bases from V and 4 from J, leaving 14 bases between them. The CDR3 loop spans 15 amino acids. Germline V gives CDR1 SGDLS, CDR2 YYNGEE. The CDR3 coding sequence is TGTGCCAGCAGCGTAGGATCAGGGCTCCCATACGAGCAGTACTTC. Residues: CASSVGSGLPYEQYF.

This clonotype was observed a few times. The V call is TRBV21-1, the J call TRBJ2-7; the table's TRBD1 call for D was not verified on the DNA. TRBV21-1 is recorded as a pseudogene. There are 19 residues in the CDR3. The CDR3 sequence is CASSSFAPRCQGTTYEQYF. The CDR3, as DNA: TGTGCCAGCAGCTCCTTTGCCCCAAGATGCCAGGGGACGACCTACGAGCAGTACTTC.

The chain uses TRBV6-6 and TRBJ1-1, with 8 bases identical to TRBD1. Losses at the gene ends were 6 bases for V and 1 base for J; bases not matched to a gene: 1. The CDR3 extends over 13 amino acids. Germline-derived CDR1 and CDR2 are MNHNY and SVGAGI (reference sequence). The CDR3 DNA reads as TGTGCCAGCAGGGACAGGGCGAACACTGAAGCTTTCTTT. Its translation: CASRDRANTEAFF.

This clonotype has at least ten counts. This chain links TRBV18 with TRBJ2-7, with D unclear. CDR1 and CDR2 from the germline V gene are KGHSH and LQKENI. V lost 3 bases and J lost 3, with 6 bases in between. The length of the CDR3 is 12 residues. In nucleotides, the CDR3 is TGTGCCAGCTCACCCGGGCTCTACGAGCAGTACTTC. Its protein is CASSPGLYEQYF.

The sample holds a few counts of this clonotype. The chain uses TRBV5-1 and TRBJ2-7, with 13 bases matching TRBD2. CDR3 length: 14 residues. V shed 3 bases and J 3 bases; nucleotides not matched to a gene: 0. From germline, CDR1 is SGHRS and CDR2 YFSETQ. The CDR3 DNA follows: TGCGCCAGCAGCTGGACTAGCGGGGGCTACGAGCAGTACTTC. It is translated as CASSWTSGGYEQYF.

This clonotype was seen ten or more times. This sequence joins TRBV7-2 and TRBJ1-1; no clear D. The V gene's germline CDR1 is SGHTA and CDR2 FQGNSA. V lost 3 bases and J 1 base, leaving 6 bases between the germline ends. The CDR3 is 13 residues long. DNA of the CDR3: TGTGCCAGCAGCTTCGACAAGAACACTGAAGCTTTCTTT. This translates into CASSFDKNTEAFF.

The chain combines TRBV4-2 with TRBJ2-1, with TRBD2 matching 16 bases. Trimming took 4 bases from V and 0 from J; bases not matched to a gene: 9. Germline CDR1 and CDR2: LGHNA and YNFKEQ. The CDR3 runs to 20 residues. CDR3: CASSRPSGLAGGSSYNEQFF. The CDR3 DNA sequence: TGTGCCAGCAGCCGACCCTCGGGACTAGCGGGAGGGAGCTCCTACAATGAGCAGTTCTTC.

This clonotype has more than one count but fewer than ten. The rearrangement links TRBV7-2 to TRBJ2-3; 9 positions match TRBD2. CDR3 length: 15 amino acids. The ends lost 1 base at V and 8 bases at J; junction bases unmatched: 7. Germline assignment: CDR1 SGHTA and CDR2 FQGNSA. CDR3 amino acids: CASSLGGVAGVTQYF. In DNA, the CDR3 is TGTGCCAGCAGCTTAGGGGGGGTAGCGGGAGTTACGCAGTATTTT.

The gene calls are TRBV12-3 or TRBV12-4 and TRBJ2-7; D assignment may be TRBD1 or TRBD2 (5 bases each). The CDR3 consists of 12 residues. The V and J ends lost 4 bases and 5 bases respectively, with 9 bases between them. CDR3 sequence reads: CASSSRDDEQYF. The DNA for the CDR3 is TGTGCCAGCAGTTCTCGGGACGACGAGCAGTACTTC.

This chain uses TRBV9 with TRBJ2-7; D is unresolved. With 3 bases removed from V and 1 base from J, the gap between germline ends came to 11 bases. CDR1 is SGDLS and CDR2 is YYNGEE in the germline V gene. This CDR3 contains 14 residues. CDR3 loop: CASSAPHSSYEQYF. The DNA for the CDR3 is TGTGCCAGCAGCGCTCCACATAGTTCCTACGAGCAGTACTTC.

V and J are TRBV29-1 and TRBJ1-4; D is unresolved. The CDR3 extends over 13 amino acids. With 4 bases removed from V and 8 bases from J, the gap between germline ends came to 14 bases. Looked up from germline, CDR1 is SQVTM and CDR2 is ANQGSEA. In DNA, the CDR3 is TGCAGCGTTGTTGGCGAAGGTGACGAAAAACTGTTTTTT. Amino acids: CSVVGEGDEKLFF.